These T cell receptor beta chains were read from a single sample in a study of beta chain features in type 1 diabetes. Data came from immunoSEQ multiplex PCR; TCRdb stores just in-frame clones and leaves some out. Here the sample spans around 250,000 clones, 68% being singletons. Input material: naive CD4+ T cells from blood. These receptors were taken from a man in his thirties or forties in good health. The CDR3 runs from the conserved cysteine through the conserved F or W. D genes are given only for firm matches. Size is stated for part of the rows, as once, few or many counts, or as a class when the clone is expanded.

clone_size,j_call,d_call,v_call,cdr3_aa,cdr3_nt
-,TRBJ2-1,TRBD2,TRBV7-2,CASSQDPAGRPEQFF,TGTGCCAGCAGCCAGGACCCAGCCGGGAGGCCTGAGCAGTTCTTC
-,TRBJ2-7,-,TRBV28,CASRTGTHSLEQYF,TGTGCCAGCAGAACCGGGACGCACTCCCTCGAGCAGTACTTC
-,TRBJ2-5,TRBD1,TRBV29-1,CSVAQGARETQYF,TGCAGCGTGGCACAGGGGGCGCGGGAGACCCAGTACTTC
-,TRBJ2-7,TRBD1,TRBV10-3,CAISEGTVFFEQYF,TGTGCCATCAGTGAGGGGACAGTGTTCTTCGAGCAGTACTTC
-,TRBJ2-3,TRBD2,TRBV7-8,CASSLSGGRAADTQYF,TGTGCCAGCAGCTTAAGTGGCGGGAGAGCCGCAGATACGCAGTATTTT
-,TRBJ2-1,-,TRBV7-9,CASRREGEQFF,TGTGCCAGCAGACGAGAGGGGGAGCAGTTCTTC
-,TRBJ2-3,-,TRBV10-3,CAISQSTSTGTDTQYF,TGTGCCATCAGTCAATCTACTAGCACGGGCACAGATACGCAGTATTTT
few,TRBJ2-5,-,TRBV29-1,CSAPRYPGEETQYF,TGCAGCGCGCCCCGGTACCCCGGGGAAGAGACCCAGTACTTC
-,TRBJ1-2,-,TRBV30,CAGDSTRSKGYTF,TGTGCCGGAGACTCGACACGGTCGAAAGGCTACACCTTC
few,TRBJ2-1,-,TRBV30,CACFAVNEQFF,TGTGCCTGCTTCGCAGTAAATGAGCAGTTCTTC
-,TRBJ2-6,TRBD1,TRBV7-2,CASSSRQGGSGANVLTF,TGTGCCAGCAGCTCCCGACAGGGGGGCTCTGGGGCCAACGTCCTGACTTTC
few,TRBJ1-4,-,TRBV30,CAWTDNEKLFF,TGTGCCTGGACCGATAATGAAAAACTGTTTTTT
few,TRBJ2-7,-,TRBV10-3,CAISERGLDYEQYF,TGTGCCATCAGTGAGCGTGGATTGGACTACGAGCAGTACTTC
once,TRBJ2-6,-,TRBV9,CASSVATGRRANVLTF,TGTGCCAGCAGCGTAGCTACGGGTCGGAGGGCCAACGTCCTGACTTTC
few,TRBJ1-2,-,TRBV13,CASSFEGGRGYTF,TGTGCCAGCAGCTTCGAAGGAGGAAGGGGCTACACCTTC
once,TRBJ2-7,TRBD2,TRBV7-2,CASSLGASGRIYEQYF,TGTGCCAGCAGCTTAGGGGCTAGCGGGAGGATCTACGAGCAGTACTTC
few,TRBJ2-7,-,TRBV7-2,CASSPRHAYEQYF,TGTGCCAGCAGCCCCCGACACGCCTACGAGCAGTACTTC
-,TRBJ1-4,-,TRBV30,CAWSVLQEKLFF,TGTGCCTGGAGTGTACTACAGGAAAAACTGTTTTTT
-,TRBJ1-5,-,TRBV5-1,CASSLTPGSNQPQHF,TGCGCCAGCAGCTTGACACCGGGGAGCAATCAGCCCCAGCATTTT
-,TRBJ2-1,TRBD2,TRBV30,CAWGGLAGAEQFF,TGTGCCTGGGGGGGACTAGCGGGAGCTGAGCAGTTCTTC
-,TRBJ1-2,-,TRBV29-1,CSVLQAGTDNGYTF,TGCAGCGTCCTTCAAGCAGGGACTGATAATGGCTACACCTTC
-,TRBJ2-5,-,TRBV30,CAWSVLVHGETQYF,TGTGCCTGGAGTGTATTAGTCCATGGAGAGACCCAGTACTTC
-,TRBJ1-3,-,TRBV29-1,CSVADKGNTIYF,TGCAGCGTTGCGGACAAAGGAAACACCATATATTTT
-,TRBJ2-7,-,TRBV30,CAWSGTRHEQYF,TGTGCCTGGAGTGGAACACGCCACGAGCAGTACTTC
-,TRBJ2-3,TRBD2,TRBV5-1,CASSLLVLAGARSTDTQYF,TGCGCCAGCAGCTTGTTGGTACTAGCGGGGGCAAGAAGCACAGATACGCAGTATTTT
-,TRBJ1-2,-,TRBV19,CASSPADRPSYGYTF,TGTGCCAGTAGTCCAGCAGACAGGCCTTCCTATGGCTACACCTTC
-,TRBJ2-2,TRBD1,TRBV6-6,CASTAAGGEVGELFF,TGTGCCAGCACCGCTGCAGGGGGCGAGGTCGGGGAGCTGTTTTTT
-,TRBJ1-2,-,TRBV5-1,CASSLRTADGGYTF,TGCGCCAGCAGCTTGAGGACAGCCGACGGTGGCTACACCTTC
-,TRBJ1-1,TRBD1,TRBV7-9,CASGDRGNTEAFF,TGTGCCAGCGGCGACAGGGGGAACACTGAAGCTTTCTTT
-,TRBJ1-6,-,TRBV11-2,CASSLTTGNSPLHF,TGTGCCAGCAGCTTAACCACAGGGAATTCACCCCTCCACTTT
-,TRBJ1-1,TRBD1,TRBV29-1,CSVGDRGAFF,TGCAGCGTCGGGGACAGGGGGGCTTTCTTT
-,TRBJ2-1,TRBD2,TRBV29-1,CSVEAGTSGRGLYNEQFF,TGCAGCGTTGAAGCCGGGACTAGCGGGAGGGGGCTATACAATGAGCAGTTCTTC
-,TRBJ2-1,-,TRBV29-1,CSVEDLAASSYNEQFF,TGCAGCGTTGAAGATCTGGCGGCGAGCTCCTACAATGAGCAGTTCTTC
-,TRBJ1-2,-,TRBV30,CAWSLVGDTSGYTF,TGTGCCTGGAGTCTCGTCGGGGACACCTCCGGCTACACCTTC
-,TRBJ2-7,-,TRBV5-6,CASSLSRAYEQYF,TGTGCCAGCAGCCTGAGCAGAGCTTACGAGCAGTACTTC
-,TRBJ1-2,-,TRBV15,CATSRERGNYGYTF,TGTGCCACCAGCAGAGAGCGGGGGAACTATGGCTACACCTTC
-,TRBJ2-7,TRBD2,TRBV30,CAWAGTSSSYEQYF,TGTGCCTGGGCCGGGACTAGCAGCTCCTACGAGCAGTACTTC
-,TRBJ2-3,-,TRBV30,CAWSVLSSRTDTQYF,TGTGCCTGGAGTGTACTATCTAGCCGCACAGATACGCAGTATTTT
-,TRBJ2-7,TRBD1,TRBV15,CATSKEGQGYEQYF,TGTGCCACCAGCAAAGAGGGACAGGGCTACGAGCAGTACTTC
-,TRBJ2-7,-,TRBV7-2,CASSLEAGRYEQYF,TGTGCCAGCAGCTTAGAGGCAGGGCGGTACGAGCAGTACTTC
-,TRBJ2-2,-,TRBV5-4,CASSLEGAGELFF,TGTGCCAGCAGCTTGGAGGGGGCCGGGGAGCTGTTTTTT
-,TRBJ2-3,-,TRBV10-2,CASSEGFSSTDTQYF,TGCGCCAGCAGTGAAGGGTTCTCTAGCACAGATACGCAGTATTTT
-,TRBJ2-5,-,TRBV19,CASSGTAQETQYF,TGTGCCAGTAGCGGGACGGCCCAAGAGACCCAGTACTTC
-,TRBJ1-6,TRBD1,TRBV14,CASSHVPPGQGGDLHF,TGTGCCAGCAGCCATGTACCCCCGGGACAGGGTGGAGACCTCCACTTT
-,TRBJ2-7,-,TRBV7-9,CASSLVTDLGRREQYF,TGTGCCAGCAGCTTAGTTACGGACCTAGGCAGACGCGAGCAGTACTTC
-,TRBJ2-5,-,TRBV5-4,CASADSAQETQYF,TGTGCCAGCGCCGACAGTGCTCAAGAGACCCAGTACTTC